This TCR beta chain was found in a study of T cell changes during pregnancy in multiple sclerosis. The V segment lost 3 bases and the J segment 3 bases; nucleotides outside the gene matches: 11. This CDR3 region has 16 residues. Germline V gene lookup returns CDR1 KGHSH and CDR2 LQKENI. Method: immunoSEQ multiplex PCR; TCRdb's copy keeps in-frame clones and lacks some. Found here are about 75,000 clones, over 80% of them singletons; the top ten hold about 0.42%. The source of this sequence is a female donor with multiple sclerosis, enrolled in a pregnancy study. The rearrangement joins TRBV18 to TRBJ2-7, with 7 bases lining up with TRBD2. This specimen consisted of CD4+ T cells from peripheral blood mononuclear cells, obtained before pregnancy. The CDR3 bases are TGTGCCAGCTCACCTGTTCGAACTAGCGAGTACTACGAGCAGTACTTC. Translating gives CASSPVRTSEYYEQYF.